The next 7 T cell receptor beta chains were all read from a single sample in a study of blood T cell repertoires in COVID-19. The data were produced by immunoSEQ multiplex PCR, yet TCRdb's version contains in-frame clones alone and is incomplete. The sample shows 150,000 to 200,000 clones, roughly four fifths of them seen only once. Specimen: peripheral blood. These receptors were taken from an elderly woman with COVID-19, enrolled during active disease.

The chain links TRBV7-3 to TRBJ2-1, with 10 bases identical to TRBD2. CDR1 and CDR2 (germline): SGHTA, FQGTGA. This CDR3 spans 16 amino acids. V dropped 5 bases and J dropped 9; count of bases not matched to a gene: 13. The CDR3 protein is CASSPLSGGSHGEQFF. In DNA, the CDR3 is TGTGCCAGCAGCCCTCTTAGCGGGGGGAGCCACGGTGAGCAGTTCTTC.

This clone was counted between two and nine times. The chain employs TRBV10-3 and TRBJ2-3; the D gene is possibly TRBD2 (6 bases). Deletions cut 6 bases from V and 2 bases from J, with 9 bases between. The CDR3 spans 13 residues. The germline V gene has CDR1 ENHRY and CDR2 SYGVKD. The CDR3 here is CAIRRDSTDTQYF. Here the CDR3 DNA reads TGTGCCATCAGGAGGGACTCCACAGATACGCAGTATTTT.

The rearrangement uses TRBV30 and TRBJ2-1; D is possibly TRBD1 (5 bases). V lost 4 bases and J 7 bases, leaving 11 bases between the germline ends. CDR1 and CDR2 (germline): GTSNPN, SVGIG (reference sequence). The CDR3 spans 12 residues. CDR3 amino acids: CAWNPGWNEQFF. CDR3 in DNA: TGTGCCTGGAATCCAGGGTGGAATGAGCAGTTCTTC.

The rearrangement uses TRBV10-3 and TRBJ1-1; TRBD1 is a possible D gene (5 bases). Trimming removed 4 bases at V and 1 base at J, with 7 bases between. Germline V CDR1 and CDR2: ENHRY, SYGVKD. The CDR3 spans 13 residues. The chain's CDR3 is CAISVTGNTEAFF. The CDR3 DNA reads as TGTGCCATCAGTGTAACAGGGAACACTGAAGCTTTCTTT.

The rearrangement joins TRBV6-2 or TRBV6-3 to TRBJ2-6; D possibly corresponds to TRBD1 (6 bases). In germline, CDR1 is MNHEY, CDR2 SVGEGT. Trimming removed 5 bases from V and 0 bases from J, with 14 bases in between. This CDR3 has 17 amino acids. The CDR3 DNA reads as TGTGCCAGCAGTCGGACAGTTTCCCTCTCTGGGGCCAACGTCCTGACTTTC. It translates to CASSRTVSLSGANVLTF.

The chain links TRBV19 to TRBJ1-1, with TRBD1 matching over 7 bases. Germline values: CDR1 LNHDA, CDR2 SQIVND (reference sequence). Unmatched junction bases numbered 8, after V lost 3 bases and J lost 1 base. The CDR3 extends over 16 amino acids. In nucleotides, the CDR3 is TGTGCCAGTAGTATGTATGCAGGGGGTACGAACACTGAAGCTTTCTTT. Amino acids: CASSMYAGGTNTEAFF.

The V and J genes are TRBV5-4 and TRBJ2-5; TRBD2 matches 8 bases. CDR3 length: 14 residues. V trimming: 4 bases; J trimming: 1 base; junction bases outside the gene matches: 3. The germline V gene has CDR1 SGHNT and CDR2 YYREEE (reference sequence). The CDR3 bases are TGTGCCAGCAGCCCGGGGGGGATCCAAGAGACCCAGTACTTC. Its protein product is CASSPGGIQETQYF.